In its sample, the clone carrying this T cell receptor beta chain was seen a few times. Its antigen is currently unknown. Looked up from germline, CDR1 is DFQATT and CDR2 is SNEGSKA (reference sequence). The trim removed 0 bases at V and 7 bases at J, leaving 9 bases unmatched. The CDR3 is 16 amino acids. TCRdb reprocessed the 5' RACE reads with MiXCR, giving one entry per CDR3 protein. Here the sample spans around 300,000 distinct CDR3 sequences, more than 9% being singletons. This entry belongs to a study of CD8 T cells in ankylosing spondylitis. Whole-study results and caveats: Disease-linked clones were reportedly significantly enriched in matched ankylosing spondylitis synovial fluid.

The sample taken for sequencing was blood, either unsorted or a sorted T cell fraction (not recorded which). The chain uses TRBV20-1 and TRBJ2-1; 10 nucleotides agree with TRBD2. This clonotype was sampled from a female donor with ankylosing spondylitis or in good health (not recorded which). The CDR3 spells CSAREWTSGNRNEQFF. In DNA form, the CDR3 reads TGCAGTGCTAGAGAGTGGACTAGCGGTAACCGGAATGAGCAGTTCTTC.